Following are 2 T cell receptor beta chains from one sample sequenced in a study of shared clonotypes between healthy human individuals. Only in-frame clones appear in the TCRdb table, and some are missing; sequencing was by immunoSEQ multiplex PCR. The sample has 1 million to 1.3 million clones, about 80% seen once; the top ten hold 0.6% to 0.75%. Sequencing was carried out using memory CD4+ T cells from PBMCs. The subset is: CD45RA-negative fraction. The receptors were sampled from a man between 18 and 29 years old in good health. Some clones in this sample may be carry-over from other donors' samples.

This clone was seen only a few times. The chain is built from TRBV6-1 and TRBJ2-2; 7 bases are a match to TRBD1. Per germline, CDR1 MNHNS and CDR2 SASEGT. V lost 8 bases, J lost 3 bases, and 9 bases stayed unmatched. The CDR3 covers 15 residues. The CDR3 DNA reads TGTGCCAGCCGAATAGGGGGCTTTGACACCGGGGAGCTGTTTTTT. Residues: CASRIGGFDTGELFF.

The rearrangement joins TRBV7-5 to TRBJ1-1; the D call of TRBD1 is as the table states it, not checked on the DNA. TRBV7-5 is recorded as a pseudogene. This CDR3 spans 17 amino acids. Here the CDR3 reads CARSLVRTGGAWTEAFF. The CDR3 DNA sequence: TGTGCCAGAAGCTTAGTCAGGACAGGGGGCGCGTGGACTGAAGCTTTCTTT.